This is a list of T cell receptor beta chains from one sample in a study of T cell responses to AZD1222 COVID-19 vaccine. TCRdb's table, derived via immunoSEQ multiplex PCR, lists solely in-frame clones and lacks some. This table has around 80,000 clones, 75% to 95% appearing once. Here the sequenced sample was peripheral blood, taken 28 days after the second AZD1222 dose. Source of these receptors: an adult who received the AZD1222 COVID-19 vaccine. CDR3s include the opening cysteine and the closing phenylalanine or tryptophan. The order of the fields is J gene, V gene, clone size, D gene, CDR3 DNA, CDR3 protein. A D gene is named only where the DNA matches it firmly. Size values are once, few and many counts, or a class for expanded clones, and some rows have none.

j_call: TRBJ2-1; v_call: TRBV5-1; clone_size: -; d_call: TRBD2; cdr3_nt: TGCGCCAGCAGCTGGCCGACTAGCGGGAGTGGGATGGTCAATGAGCAGTTCTTC; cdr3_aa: CASSWPTSGSGMVNEQFF
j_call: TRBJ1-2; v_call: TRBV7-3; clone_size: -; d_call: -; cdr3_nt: TGTGCCAGCAGCTCCGGACAGTGGGATCGAGGCTACACCTTC; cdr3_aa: CASSSGQWDRGYTF
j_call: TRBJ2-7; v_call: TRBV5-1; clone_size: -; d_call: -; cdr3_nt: TGCGCCAGCAGCTTGGATGTAAAGGGACCCAACGAGCAGTACTTC; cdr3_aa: CASSLDVKGPNEQYF
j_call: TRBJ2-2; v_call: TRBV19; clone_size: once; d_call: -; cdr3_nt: TGTGCCAGTAGTATAACAGGGCCCGGGGAGCTGTTTTTT; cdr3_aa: CASSITGPGELFF
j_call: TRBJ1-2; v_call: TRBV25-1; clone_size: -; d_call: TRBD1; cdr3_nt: TGTGCCAGCAGTGAATTTGAGGGGGCGGGTGGCTACACCTTC; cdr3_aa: CASSEFEGAGGYTF
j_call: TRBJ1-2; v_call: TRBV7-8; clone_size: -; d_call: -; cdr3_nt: TGTGCCAGCAGCTCCCGTACTAACTATGGCTACACCTTC; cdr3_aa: CASSSRTNYGYTF
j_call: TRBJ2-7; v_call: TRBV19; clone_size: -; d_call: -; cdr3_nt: TGTGCCAGGGACATTAGCTCCTACGAGCAGTACTTC; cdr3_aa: CARDISSYEQYF
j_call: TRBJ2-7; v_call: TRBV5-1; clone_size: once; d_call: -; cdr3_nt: TGCGCCAGCTACCTAGGGGGAACAACCTACGAGCAGTACTTC; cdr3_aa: CASYLGGTTYEQYF
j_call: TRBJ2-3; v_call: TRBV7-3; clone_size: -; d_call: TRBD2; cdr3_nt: TGTGCCAGCAGCCCTGGGGCTAGCGGGAGCACAGATACGCAGTATTTT; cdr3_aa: CASSPGASGSTDTQYF
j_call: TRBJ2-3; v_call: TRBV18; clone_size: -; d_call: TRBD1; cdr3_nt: TGTGCCAGCTCACCGACGACAGGGAGACAGGATACGCAGTATTTT; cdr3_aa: CASSPTTGRQDTQYF
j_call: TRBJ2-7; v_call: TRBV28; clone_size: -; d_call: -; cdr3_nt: TGTGCCAGCAGCACCGCGGCGGGGTATAAAGACGAGCAGTACTTC; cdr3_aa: CASSTAAGYKDEQYF
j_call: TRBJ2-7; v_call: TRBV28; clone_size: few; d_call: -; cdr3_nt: TGTGCCAGCAGGACCACTGGGGAAGAGCAGTACTTC; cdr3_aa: CASRTTGEEQYF
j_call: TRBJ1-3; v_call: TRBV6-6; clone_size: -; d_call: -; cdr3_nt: TGTGCCAGCAGCCCGCCTCAGGTTTCTGGAAACACCATATATTTT; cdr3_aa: CASSPPQVSGNTIYF
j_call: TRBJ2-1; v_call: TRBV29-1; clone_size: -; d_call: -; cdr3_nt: TGCAGCGTTGAAGGGACAGCTCTAGTTGAGCAGTTCTTC; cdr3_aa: CSVEGTALVEQFF
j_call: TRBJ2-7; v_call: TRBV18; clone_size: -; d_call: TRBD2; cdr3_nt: TGTGCCAGCTCACTCGAGACTAGCGGAAACGAGCAGTACTTC; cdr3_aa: CASSLETSGNEQYF
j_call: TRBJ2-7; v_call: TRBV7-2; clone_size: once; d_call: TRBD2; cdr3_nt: TGTGCCAGCAGCCCCCTCCTCGCGGGAGGGGCCTACGAGCAGTACTTC; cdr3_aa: CASSPLLAGGAYEQYF
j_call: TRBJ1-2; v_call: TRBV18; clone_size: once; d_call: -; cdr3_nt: TGTGCCAGCTCACCATTGGGAGGGCCTGGCTACACCTTC; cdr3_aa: CASSPLGGPGYTF
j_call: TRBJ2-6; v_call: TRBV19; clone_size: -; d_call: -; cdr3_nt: TGTGCCAGTAGTCGAAGGACTACAATCTCTGGGGCCAACGTCCTGACTTTC; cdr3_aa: CASSRRTTISGANVLTF
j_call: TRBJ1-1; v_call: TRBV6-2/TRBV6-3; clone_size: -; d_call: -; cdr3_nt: TGTGCCAGCAGCCGCCAAGAAGGGACTGAAGCTTTCTTT; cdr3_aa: CASSRQEGTEAFF
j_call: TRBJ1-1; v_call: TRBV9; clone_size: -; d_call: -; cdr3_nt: TGTGCCAGCAGCCCTCTCGGGGGTATGAACACTGAAGCTTTCTTT; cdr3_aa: CASSPLGGMNTEAFF
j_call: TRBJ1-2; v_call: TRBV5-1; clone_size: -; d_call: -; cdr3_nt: TGCGCCAGCCGCCGGACGCTGAACTATGGCTACACCTTC; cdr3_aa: CASRRTLNYGYTF
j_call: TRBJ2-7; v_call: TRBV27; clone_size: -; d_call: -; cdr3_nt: TGTGCCAGCAGTAGGCATCCGAGGTCCTACGAGCAGTACTTC; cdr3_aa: CASSRHPRSYEQYF
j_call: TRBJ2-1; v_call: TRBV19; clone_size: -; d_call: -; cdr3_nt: TGTGCCAGTAGCAATCGGGTCGACTCCTACAATGAGCAGTTCTTC; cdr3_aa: CASSNRVDSYNEQFF
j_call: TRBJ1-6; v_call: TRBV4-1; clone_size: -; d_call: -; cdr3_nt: TGCGCCAGCAGCCAAGAATACAGCCCGGGGTCACCCCTCCACTTT; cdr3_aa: CASSQEYSPGSPLHF
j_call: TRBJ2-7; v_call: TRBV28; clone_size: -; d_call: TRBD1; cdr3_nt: TGTGCCAGCAGGCCGACAGGGAAGTCCTACGAGCAGTACTTC; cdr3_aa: CASRPTGKSYEQYF
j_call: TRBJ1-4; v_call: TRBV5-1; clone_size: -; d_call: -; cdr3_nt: TGCGCCAGCAGCCTAGATGCAACTAATGAAAAACTGTTTTTT; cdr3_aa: CASSLDATNEKLFF
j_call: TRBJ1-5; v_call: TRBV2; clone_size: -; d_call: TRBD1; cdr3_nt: TGTGCCAGCAGGGACCATCGACAGGGTTATCAGCCCCAGCATTTT; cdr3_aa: CASRDHRQGYQPQHF
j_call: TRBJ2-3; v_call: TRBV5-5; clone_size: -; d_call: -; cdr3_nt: TGTGCCAGCAGCTTGGAGGCGGCAGGGTGGGATACGCAGTATTTT; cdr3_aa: CASSLEAAGWDTQYF
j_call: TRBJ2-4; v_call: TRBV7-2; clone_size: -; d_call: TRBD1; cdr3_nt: TGTGCCAGCAGCCGGACAGGGAGTCTCATTCAGTACTTC; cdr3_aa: CASSRTGSLIQYF
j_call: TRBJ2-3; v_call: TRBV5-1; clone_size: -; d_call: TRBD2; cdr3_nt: TGCGCCAGCAGCTTGCTTGGACTAGCGGCCACAGATACGCAGTATTTT; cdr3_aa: CASSLLGLAATDTQYF
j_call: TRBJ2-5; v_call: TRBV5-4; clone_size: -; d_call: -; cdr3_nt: TGTGCCAGCAGCGGAGGGTCGAGCGGGACCCAGTACTTC; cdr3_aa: CASSGGSSGTQYF
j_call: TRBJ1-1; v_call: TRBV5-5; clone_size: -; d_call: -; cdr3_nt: TGTGCCAGCAGCTCGGGGTACTTGGACACTGAAGCTTTCTTT; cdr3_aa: CASSSGYLDTEAFF
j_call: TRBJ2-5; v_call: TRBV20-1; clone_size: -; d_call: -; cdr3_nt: TGCAGTGCTAGACCTCAAGAGACCCAGTACTTC; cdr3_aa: CSARPQETQYF
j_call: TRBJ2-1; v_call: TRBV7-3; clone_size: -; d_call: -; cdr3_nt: TGTGCCAGCAGCTTAACTCGGAGCTCCTACAATGAGCAGTTCTTC; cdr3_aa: CASSLTRSSYNEQFF
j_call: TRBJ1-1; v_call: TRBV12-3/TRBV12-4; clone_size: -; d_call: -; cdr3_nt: TGTGCCAGCAGTTTAGGTGGGCGGGGAGCTTTCTTT; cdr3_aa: CASSLGGRGAFF
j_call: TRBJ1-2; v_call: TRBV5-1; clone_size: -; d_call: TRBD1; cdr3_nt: TGCGCCAGCAGCGTGAGTCCCGGGACAGCTTATGGCTACACCTTC; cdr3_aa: CASSVSPGTAYGYTF
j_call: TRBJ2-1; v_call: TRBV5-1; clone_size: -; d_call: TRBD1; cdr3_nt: TGCGCCAGCAGCTTGGCAGGGGACAGGGTCCATGAGCAGTTCTTC; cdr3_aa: CASSLAGDRVHEQFF
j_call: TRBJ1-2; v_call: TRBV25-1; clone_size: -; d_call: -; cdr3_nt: TGTGCCAGCAGTGCCCCGGGCCGCTATGGCTACACCTTC; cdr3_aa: CASSAPGRYGYTF
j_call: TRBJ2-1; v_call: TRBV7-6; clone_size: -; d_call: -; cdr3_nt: TGTGCCAGCAGCCCTTTAAGTGAGCGGGTCTACAATGAGCAGTTCTTC; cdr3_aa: CASSPLSERVYNEQFF
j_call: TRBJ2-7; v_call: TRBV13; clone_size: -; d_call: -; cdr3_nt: TGTGCCAGCAGCTTACGAAATCTGGACGAGCAGTACTTC; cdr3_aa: CASSLRNLDEQYF
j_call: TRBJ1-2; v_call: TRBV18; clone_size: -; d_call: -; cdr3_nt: TGTGCCAGCTCACCAGCGACAGTTTCAGATGGCTACACCTTC; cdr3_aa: CASSPATVSDGYTF
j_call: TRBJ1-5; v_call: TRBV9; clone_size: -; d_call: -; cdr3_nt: TGTGCCAGCAGCGTAGATGGGGGGTTTGGTCAGCCCCAGCATTTT; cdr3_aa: CASSVDGGFGQPQHF
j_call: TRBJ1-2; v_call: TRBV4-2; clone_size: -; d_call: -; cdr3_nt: TGTGCCAGCAGCCAAGGGGGGACTAACTATGGCTACACCTTC; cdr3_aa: CASSQGGTNYGYTF
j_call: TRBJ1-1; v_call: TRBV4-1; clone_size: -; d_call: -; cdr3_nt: TGCGCCAGCAGCCATTCCCAGACGGGGAACACTGAAGCTTTCTTT; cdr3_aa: CASSHSQTGNTEAFF
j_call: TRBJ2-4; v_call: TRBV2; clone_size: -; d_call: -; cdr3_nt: TGTGCCAGCAGGAGGGGGGAGGAGGGAGCCAAAAACATTCAGTACTTC; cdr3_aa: CASRRGEEGAKNIQYF
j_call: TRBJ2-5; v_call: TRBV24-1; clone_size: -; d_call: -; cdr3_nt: TGTGCCACCAGTGACCTGAGGGGGAACCAACAAGAGACCCAGTACTTC; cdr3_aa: CATSDLRGNQQETQYF
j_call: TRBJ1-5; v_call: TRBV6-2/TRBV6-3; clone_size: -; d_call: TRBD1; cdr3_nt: TGTGCCAGCAGTTACTCTGGACAGGTGGGGCGTCAGCCCCAGCATTTT; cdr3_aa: CASSYSGQVGRQPQHF
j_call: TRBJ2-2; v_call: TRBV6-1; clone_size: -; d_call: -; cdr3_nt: TGTGCCAGCAGTGAACTATCCTCGGGGGAGCTGTTTTTT; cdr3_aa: CASSELSSGELFF
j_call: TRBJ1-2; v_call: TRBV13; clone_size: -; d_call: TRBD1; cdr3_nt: TGTGCCAGCAGTCTCTGGGACAGAAGGATTTTC; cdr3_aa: CASSLWDRRIF
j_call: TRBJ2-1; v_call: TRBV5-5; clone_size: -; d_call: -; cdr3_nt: TGTGCCAGCAGCCTGACAGCGCGCTCCTACAATGAGCAGTTCTTC; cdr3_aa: CASSLTARSYNEQFF